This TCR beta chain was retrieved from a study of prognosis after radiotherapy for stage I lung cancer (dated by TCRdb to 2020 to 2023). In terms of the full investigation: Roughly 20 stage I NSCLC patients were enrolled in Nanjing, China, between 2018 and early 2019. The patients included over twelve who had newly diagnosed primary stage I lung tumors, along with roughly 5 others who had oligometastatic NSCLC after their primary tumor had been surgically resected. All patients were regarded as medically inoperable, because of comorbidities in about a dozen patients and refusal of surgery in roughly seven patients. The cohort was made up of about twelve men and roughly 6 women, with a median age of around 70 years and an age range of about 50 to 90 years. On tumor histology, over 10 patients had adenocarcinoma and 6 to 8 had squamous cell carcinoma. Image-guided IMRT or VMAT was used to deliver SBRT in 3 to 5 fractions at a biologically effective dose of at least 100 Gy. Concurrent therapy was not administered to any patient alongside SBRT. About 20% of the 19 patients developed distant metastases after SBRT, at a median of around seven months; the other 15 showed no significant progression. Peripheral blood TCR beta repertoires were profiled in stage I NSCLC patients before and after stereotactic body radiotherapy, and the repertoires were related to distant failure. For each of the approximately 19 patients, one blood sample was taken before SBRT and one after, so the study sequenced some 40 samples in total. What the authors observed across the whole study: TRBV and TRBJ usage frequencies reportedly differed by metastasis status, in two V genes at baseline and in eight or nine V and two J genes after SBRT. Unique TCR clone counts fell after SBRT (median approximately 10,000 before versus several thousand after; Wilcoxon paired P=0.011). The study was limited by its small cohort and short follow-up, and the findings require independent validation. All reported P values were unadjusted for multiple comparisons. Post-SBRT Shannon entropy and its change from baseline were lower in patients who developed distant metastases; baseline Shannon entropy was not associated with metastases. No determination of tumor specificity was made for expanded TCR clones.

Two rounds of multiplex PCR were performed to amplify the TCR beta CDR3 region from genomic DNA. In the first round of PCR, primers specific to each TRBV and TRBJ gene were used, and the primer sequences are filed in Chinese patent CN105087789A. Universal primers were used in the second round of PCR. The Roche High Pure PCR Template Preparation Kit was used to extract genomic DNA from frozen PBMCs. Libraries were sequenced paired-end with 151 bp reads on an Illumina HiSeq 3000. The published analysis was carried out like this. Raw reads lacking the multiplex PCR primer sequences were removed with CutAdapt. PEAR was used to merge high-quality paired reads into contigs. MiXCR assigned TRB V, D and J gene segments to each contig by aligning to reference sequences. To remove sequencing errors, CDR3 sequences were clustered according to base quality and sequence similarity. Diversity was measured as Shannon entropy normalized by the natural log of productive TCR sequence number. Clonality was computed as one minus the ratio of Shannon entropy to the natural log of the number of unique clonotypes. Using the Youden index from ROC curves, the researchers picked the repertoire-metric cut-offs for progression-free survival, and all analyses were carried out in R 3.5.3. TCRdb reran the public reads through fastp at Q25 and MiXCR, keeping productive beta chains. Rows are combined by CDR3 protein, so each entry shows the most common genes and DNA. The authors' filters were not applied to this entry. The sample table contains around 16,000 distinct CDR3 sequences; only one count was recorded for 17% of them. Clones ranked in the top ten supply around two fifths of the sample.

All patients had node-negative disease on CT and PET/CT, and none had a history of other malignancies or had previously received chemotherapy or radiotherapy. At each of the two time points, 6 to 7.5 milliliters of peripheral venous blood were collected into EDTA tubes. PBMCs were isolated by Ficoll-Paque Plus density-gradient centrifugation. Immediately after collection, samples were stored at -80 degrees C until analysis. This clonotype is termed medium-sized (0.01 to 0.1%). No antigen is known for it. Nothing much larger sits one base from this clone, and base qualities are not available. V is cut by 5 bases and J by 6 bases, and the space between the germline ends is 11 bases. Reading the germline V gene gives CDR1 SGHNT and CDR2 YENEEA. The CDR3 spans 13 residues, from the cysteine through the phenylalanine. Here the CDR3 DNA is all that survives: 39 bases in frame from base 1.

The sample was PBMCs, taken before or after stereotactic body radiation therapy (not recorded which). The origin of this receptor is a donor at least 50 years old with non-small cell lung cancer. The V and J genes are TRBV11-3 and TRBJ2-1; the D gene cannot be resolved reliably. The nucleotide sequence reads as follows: TGTGCCAGCAGCGCCGGAGACCGCAATGAGCAGTTCTTC. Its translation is CASSAGDRNEQFF.